This TCR beta chain was sequenced for a study of blood T cell repertoires in COVID-19. In the study overall: Italy, Spain and the United States were the sources of the convalescent and acute COVID-19 samples. Sources were T cells, B-cell-depleted T cells, or PBMCs; the material itself was cDNA or gDNA.

Germline CDR1 and CDR2: SGHTS and YDEGEE. V gave up 4 bases and J gave up 4 bases; unmatched junction bases: 4. The CDR3 contains 14 residues. As processed by the authors: Estimation of nucleated cell counts was performed using reference gene primer amplification. TCRdb's copy holds only in-frame clones and misses some; the assay was immunoSEQ multiplex PCR. V, J and clone size were drawn from that table, and D and trimming were deduced from the DNA. This sample yields 300,000 to 350,000 clones, of which about 90% are seen a single time; less than 3.5% belongs to the top ten. Sequencing was carried out using peripheral blood. The rearrangement links TRBV5-8 to TRBJ1-5; 8 nucleotides align to TRBD1. The receptor's source is a woman aged 18-29 years who had recovered from COVID-19. The CDR3 loop is CASSARTGNQPQHF. The CDR3 DNA sequence: TGTGCCAGCAGCGCCCGGACAGGGAATCAGCCCCAGCATTTT.